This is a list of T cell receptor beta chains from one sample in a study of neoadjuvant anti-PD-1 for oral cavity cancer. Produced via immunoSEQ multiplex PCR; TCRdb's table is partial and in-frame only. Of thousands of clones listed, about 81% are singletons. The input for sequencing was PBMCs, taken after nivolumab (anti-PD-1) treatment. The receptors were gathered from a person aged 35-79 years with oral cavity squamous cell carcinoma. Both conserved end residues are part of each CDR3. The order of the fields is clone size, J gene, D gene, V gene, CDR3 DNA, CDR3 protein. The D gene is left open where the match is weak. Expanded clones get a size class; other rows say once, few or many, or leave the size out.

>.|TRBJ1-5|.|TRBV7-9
TGTGCCAGCAGCTTAGAGTACGGGGCCCAGCATTTT
CASSLEYGAQHF
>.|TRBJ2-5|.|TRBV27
TGTGCCAGCAGTATTTTCGGAGAGACCCAGTACTTC
CASSIFGETQYF
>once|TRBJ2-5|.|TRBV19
TGTGCCAGTAGTATATTTTCAGGGAACCAAGAGACCCAGTACTTC
CASSIFSGNQETQYF
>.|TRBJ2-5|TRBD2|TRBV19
TGTGCCAGTAGTATGGGGACTAGCGGTTCGGAGACCCAGTACTTC
CASSMGTSGSETQYF
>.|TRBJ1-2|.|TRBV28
TGTGCCAGCAGTTCCCCCCTTGTGTATGGCTACACCTTC
CASSSPLVYGYTF
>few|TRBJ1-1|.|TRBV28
TGTGCCAGCAGTAAGGGAAACAGCAGGACGAACACTGAAGCTTTCTTT
CASSKGNSRTNTEAFF
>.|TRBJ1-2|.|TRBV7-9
TGTGCCAGCAGCCAACAGGGCCTCACTAACTATGGCTACACCTTC
CASSQQGLTNYGYTF
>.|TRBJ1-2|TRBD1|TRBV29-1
TGCAGCGTTGGAGGACAGGGGGCCTTGTCGGGCTACACCTTC
CSVGGQGALSGYTF
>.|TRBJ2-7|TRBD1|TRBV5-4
TGTGCCAGCAGCCGGGGACAGCCCTACGAGCAGTACTTC
CASSRGQPYEQYF
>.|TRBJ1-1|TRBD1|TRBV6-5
TGTGCCAGCAGTTCGACAGGGCATGCTTTCTTT
CASSSTGHAFF
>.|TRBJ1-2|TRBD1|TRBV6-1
TGTGCCAGCAGCTTTGACAGGGCAGTTTTCCGGGGCTACACCTTC
CASSFDRAVFRGYTF
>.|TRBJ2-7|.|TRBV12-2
TGTGCAAGTCCCCCCCGGCGGCGGTTCTCCTACGAGCAGTACTTC
CASPPRRRFSYEQYF
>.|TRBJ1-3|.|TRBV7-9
TGTGCCAGCAGCTTAAGACCCGGGAGCTCTGGAAACACCATATATTTT
CASSLRPGSSGNTIYF
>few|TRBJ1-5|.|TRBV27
TGTGCCAGCAGTCTCTGGCTGGATCAGCCCCAGCATTTT
CASSLWLDQPQHF
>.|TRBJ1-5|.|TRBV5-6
TGTGCCAGCAGCTTGGCGGGGTATCAGCCCCAGCATTTT
CASSLAGYQPQHF
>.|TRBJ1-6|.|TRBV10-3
TGTGCCATCAGCCCTAGCGATAATTCACCCCTCCACTTT
CAISPSDNSPLHF
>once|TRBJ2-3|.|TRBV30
TGTGCCTGGAGTGGGTCGGCGGCCGTTACAGATACGCAGTATTTT
CAWSGSAAVTDTQYF
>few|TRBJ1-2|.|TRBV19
TGTGCCAGTAGTACGCCTGGAGGTTCGGGGGGCTACACCTTC
CASSTPGGSGGYTF
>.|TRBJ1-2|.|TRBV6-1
TGTGCCAGCAGTGATGCCGGCAGGACGGGCGGCTACACCTTC
CASSDAGRTGGYTF
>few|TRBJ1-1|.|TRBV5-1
TGCGCCAGCAGCTTGGTGGCAAGGGCCACTGAAGCTTTCTTT
CASSLVARATEAFF
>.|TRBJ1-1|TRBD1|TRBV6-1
TGTGCCAGCAGTCAAGACAGGGCGAACACTGAAGCTTTCTTT
CASSQDRANTEAFF
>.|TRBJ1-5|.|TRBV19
TGTGCCAGTGGTATCCCAGGCAGCCAGCCCCAGCATTTT
CASGIPGSQPQHF
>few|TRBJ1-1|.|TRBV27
TGTGCCAGCAGTTTATCCTTAACGGGGCAGGTGAACACTGAAGCTTTCTTT
CASSLSLTGQVNTEAFF
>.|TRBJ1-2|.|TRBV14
TGTGCCAGCAGCCAAAACAGGGACTATGGCTACACCTTC
CASSQNRDYGYTF
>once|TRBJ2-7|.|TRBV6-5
TGTGCCAGCAGTTACTCGACGGGCTTCGTCGAGCAGTACTTC
CASSYSTGFVEQYF
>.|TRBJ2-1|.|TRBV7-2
TGTGCCAGCAGCCCGGGACGGAACTCCTACAATGAGCAGTTCTTC
CASSPGRNSYNEQFF
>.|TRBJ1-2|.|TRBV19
TGTGCCAGTAGTATGTCCCCGACACGTGACTATGGCTACACCTTC
CASSMSPTRDYGYTF
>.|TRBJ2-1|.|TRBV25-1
TGTGCCAGCAGGGGGGCAGGGACCAATGAGCAGTTCTTC
CASRGAGTNEQFF
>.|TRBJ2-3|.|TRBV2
TGTGCCAGCAGCCCACCTCTGGGGGGAGGCACAGATACGCAGTATTTT
CASSPPLGGGTDTQYF
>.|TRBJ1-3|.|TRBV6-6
TGTGCCAGCACTCAACGGGGCTCCTCTGGAAACACCATATATTTT
CASTQRGSSGNTIYF
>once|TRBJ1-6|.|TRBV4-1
TGCGCCAGCAGCCAAGATAAGGAGGCAGGGAACAATTCACCCCTCCACTTT
CASSQDKEAGNNSPLHF
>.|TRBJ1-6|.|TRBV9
TGTGCCAGCAGCGTAGATCCCCAGGTCATCTCACCCCTCCACTTT
CASSVDPQVISPLHF
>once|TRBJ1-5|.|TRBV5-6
TGTGCCAGCATCAGGTCGCCCCAGCATTTT
CASIRSPQHF
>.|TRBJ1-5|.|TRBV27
TGTGCCAGCAGTTTAGGTATTTTTAGCAATCAGCCCCAGCATTTT
CASSLGIFSNQPQHF
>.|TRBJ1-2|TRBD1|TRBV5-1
TGCGCCAGCATGACGGGACAGGGTTATGGCTACACCTTC
CASMTGQGYGYTF
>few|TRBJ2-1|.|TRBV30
TGTGCCTGCGAGCGGACCCGGAGGGCCAATGAGCAGTTCTTC
CACERTRRANEQFF
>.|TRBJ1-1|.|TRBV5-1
TGCGCCAGCAGCGCCGAGGGGGTGAGTTTGAACACTGAAGCTTTCTTT
CASSAEGVSLNTEAFF
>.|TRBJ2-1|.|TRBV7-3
TGTGCCAGCAGCTTAATCCCCCAAGGTGAGCAGTTCTTC
CASSLIPQGEQFF
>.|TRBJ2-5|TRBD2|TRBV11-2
TGTGCCAGCAGCTTATTAGGGCTAGCGGGGGCACAAGAGACCCAGTACTTC
CASSLLGLAGAQETQYF
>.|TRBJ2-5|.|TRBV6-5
TGTGCCAGCAGTTACCCTCGCGGTACCCAGTACTTC
CASSYPRGTQYF
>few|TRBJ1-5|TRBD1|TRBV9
TGTGCCAGCAGCGGGGGACAGCCTCATCAGCCCCAGCATTTT
CASSGGQPHQPQHF
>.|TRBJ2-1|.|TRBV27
TGTGCCAGCAGTTCCCCTGCAGGCAGCTCCTACAATGAGCAGTTCTTC
CASSSPAGSSYNEQFF
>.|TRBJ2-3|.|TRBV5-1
TGCGCCAGCGGCCCCGGGACATCCCCCACAGATACGCAGTATTTT
CASGPGTSPTDTQYF
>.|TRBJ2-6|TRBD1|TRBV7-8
TGTGCCAGCAGCTCGACAGGGAGCTCTGGGGCCAACGTCCTGACTTTC
CASSSTGSSGANVLTF
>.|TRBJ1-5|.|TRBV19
TGTGCCAGTAGTATCCCCGGACGCCGAATTCCCGGACAGCCCCAGCATTTT
CASSIPGRRIPGQPQHF
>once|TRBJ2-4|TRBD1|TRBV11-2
TGTGCCAGCAGTCTTACAGGGGGCAAAAACATTCAGTACTTC
CASSLTGGKNIQYF
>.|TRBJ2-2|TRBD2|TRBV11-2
TGTGCCAGCAGTACTAGCGTTACTGGAGGGAGCACCGGGGAGCTGTTTTTT
CASSTSVTGGSTGELFF
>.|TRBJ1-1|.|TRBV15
TGTGCCACCAGCAGAGAGGGGGAGCGCACTGAAGCTTTCTTT
CATSREGERTEAFF
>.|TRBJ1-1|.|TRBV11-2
TGTGCCAGCAGCTCATATGTAGGGGACACTGAAGCTTTCTTT
CASSSYVGDTEAFF
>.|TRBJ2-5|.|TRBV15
TGTGCCACCAGCAGATATAACGGCAGGGAGACCCAGTACTTC
CATSRYNGRETQYF
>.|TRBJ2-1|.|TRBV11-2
TGTGCCAGCAGCACTCGAAAATCGTCAGGGGTCGATGAGCAGTTCTTC
CASSTRKSSGVDEQFF